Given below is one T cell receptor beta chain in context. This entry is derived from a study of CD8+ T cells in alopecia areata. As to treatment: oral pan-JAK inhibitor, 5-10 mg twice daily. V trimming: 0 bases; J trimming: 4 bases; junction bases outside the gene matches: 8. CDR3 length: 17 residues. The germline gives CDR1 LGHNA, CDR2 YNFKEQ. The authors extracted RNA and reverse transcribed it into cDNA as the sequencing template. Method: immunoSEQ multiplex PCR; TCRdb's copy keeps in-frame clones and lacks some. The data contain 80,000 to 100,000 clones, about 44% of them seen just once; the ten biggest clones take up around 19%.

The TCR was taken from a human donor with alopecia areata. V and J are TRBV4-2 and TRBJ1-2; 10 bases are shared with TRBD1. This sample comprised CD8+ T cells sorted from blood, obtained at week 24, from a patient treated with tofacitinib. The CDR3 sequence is CASSQEGGTGASYGYTF. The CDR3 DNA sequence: TGTGCCAGCAGCCAAGAGGGCGGGACAGGGGCCTCCTATGGCTACACCTTC.